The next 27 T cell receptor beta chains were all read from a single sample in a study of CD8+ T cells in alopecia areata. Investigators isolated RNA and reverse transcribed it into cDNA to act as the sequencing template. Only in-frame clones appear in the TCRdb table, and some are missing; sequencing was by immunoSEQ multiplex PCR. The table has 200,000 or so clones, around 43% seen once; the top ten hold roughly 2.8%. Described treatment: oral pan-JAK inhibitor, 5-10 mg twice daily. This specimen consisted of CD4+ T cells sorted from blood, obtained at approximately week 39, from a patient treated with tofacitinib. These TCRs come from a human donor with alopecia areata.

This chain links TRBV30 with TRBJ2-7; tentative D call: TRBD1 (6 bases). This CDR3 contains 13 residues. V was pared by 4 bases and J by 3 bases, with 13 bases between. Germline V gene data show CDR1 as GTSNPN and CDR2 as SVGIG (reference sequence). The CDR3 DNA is TGTGCCTGGACCGAGGACAGACTCTACGAGCAGTACTTC. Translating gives CAWTEDRLYEQYF.

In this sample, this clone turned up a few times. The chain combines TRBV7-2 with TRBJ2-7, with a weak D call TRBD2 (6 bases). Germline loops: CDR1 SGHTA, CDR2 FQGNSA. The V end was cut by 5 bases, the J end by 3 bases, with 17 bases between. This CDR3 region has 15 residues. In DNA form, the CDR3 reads TGTGCCAGCAGCCTCCTCGCGGGGCGATACTACGAGCAGTACTTC. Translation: CASSLLAGRYYEQYF.

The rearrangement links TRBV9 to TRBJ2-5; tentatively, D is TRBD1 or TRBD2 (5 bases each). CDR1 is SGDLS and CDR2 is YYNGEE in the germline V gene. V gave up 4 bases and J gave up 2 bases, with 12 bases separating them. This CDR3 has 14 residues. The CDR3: CASSIGTTQETQYF. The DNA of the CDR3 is TGTGCCAGCAGCATAGGGACCACTCAAGAGACCCAGTACTTC.

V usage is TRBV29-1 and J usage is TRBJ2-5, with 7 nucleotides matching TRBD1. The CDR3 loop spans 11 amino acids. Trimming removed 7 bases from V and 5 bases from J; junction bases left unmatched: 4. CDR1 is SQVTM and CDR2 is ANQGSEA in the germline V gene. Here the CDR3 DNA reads TGCAGCGGGTTACAGGGGGAGACCCAGTACTTC. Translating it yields CSGLQGETQYF.

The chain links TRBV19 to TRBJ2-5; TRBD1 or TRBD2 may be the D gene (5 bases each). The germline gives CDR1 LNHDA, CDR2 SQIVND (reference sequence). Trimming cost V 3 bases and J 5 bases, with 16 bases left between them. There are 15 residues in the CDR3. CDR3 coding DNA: TGTGCCAGTAGTATTAAGAGGGGCAGCCGCGAGACCCAGTACTTC. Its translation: CASSIKRGSRETQYF.

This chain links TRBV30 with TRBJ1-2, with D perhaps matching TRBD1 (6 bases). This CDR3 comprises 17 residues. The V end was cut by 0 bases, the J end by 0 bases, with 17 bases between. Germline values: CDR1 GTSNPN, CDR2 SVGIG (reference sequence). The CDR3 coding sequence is TGTGCCTGGAGTGTCAGGGGAATGGTTAGGGCTAACTATGGCTACACCTTC. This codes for CAWSVRGMVRANYGYTF.

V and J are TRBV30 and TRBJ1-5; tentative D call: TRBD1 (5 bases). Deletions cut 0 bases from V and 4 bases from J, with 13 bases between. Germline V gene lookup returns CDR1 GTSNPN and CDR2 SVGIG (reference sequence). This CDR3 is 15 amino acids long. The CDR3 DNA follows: TGTGCCTGGAGTGTACAAGGGAAGGGGAATCAGCCCCAGCATTTT. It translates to CAWSVQGKGNQPQHF. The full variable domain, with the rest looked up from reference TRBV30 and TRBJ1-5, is SQTIHQWPATLVQPVGSPLSLECTVEGTSNPNLYWYRQAAGRGLQLLFYSVGIGQISSEVPQNLSASRPQDRQFILSSKKLLLSDSGFYLCAWSVQGKGNQPQHFGDGTRLSIL.

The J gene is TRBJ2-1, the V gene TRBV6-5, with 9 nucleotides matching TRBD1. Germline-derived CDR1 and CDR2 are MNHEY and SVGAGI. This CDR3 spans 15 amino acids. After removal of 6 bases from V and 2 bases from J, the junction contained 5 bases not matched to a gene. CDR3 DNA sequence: TGTGCCAGCAGATTGGGACAGGGAGCCTACAATGAGCAGTTCTTC. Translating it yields CASRLGQGAYNEQFF.

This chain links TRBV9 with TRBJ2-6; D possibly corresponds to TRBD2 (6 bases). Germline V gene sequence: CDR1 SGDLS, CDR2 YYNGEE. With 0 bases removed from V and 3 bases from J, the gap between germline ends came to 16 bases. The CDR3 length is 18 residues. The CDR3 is CASSVGSRAGFGANVLTF. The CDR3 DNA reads TGTGCCAGCAGCGTAGGTTCCCGGGCGGGGTTTGGGGCCAACGTCCTGACTTTC.

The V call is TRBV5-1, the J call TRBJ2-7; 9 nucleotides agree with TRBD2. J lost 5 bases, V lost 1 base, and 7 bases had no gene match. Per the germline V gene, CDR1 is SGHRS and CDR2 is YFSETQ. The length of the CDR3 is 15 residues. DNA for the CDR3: TGCGCCAGCAGCTTGTTCGGCCTAGCGGGACACGAGCAGTACTTC. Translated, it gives CASSLFGLAGHEQYF.

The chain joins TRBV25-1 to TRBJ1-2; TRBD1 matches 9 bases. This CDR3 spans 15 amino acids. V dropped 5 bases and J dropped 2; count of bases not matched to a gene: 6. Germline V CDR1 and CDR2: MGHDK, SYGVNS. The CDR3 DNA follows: TGTGCCAGCAGTACCCCCGGGACAGGGAACTATGGCTACACCTTC. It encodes CASSTPGTGNYGYTF.

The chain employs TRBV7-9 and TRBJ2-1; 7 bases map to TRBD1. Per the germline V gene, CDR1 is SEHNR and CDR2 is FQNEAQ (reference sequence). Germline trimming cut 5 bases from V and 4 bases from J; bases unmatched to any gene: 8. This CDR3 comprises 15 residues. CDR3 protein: CASSHGTDIYNEQFF. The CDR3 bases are TGTGCCAGCAGCCATGGGACAGACATATACAATGAGCAGTTCTTC.

CDR3 region: CSVWTATWDEQYF. CDR3 coding DNA: TGCAGCGTTTGGACAGCAACGTGGGACGAGCAGTACTTC. This chain links TRBV29-1 with TRBJ2-7; tentative D call: TRBD1 (6 bases). This CDR3 has 13 residues. Trimming left V 5 bases short and J 5 bases short, with 16 bases between. Germline values: CDR1 SQVTM, CDR2 ANQGSEA.

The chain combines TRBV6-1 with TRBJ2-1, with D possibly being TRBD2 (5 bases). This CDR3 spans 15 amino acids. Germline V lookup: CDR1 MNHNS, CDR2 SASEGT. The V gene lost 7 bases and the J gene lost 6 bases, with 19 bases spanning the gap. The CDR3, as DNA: TGTGCCAGCACCGGAGGTGGTTTCCAGCGCAATGAGCAGTTCTTC. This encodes CASTGGGFQRNEQFF.

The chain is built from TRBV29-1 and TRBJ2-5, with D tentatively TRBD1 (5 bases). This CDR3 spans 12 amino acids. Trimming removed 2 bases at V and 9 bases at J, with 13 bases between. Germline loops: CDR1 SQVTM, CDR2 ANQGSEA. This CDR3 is CSVEYGARAQYF. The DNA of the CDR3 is TGCAGCGTTGAATATGGGGCCAGGGCCCAGTACTTC. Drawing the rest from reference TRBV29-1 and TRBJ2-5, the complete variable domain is SAVISQKPSRDICQRGTSLTIQCQVDSQVTMMFWYRQQPGQSLTLIATANQGSEATYESGFVIDKFPISRPNLTFSTLTVSNMSPEDSSIYLCSVEYGARAQYFGPGTRLLVL.

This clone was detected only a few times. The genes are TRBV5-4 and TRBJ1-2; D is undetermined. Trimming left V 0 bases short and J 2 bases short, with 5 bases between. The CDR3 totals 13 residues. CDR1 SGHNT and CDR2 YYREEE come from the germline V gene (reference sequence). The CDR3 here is CASSLETNYGYTF. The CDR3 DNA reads TGTGCCAGCAGCTTGGAGACAAACTATGGCTACACCTTC.

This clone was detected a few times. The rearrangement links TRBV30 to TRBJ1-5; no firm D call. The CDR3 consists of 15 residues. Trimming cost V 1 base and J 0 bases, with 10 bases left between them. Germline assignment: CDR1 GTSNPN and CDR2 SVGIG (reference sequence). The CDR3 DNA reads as TGTGCCTGGAGTGGTCGATTATATAGCAATCAGCCCCAGCATTTT. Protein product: CAWSGRLYSNQPQHF.

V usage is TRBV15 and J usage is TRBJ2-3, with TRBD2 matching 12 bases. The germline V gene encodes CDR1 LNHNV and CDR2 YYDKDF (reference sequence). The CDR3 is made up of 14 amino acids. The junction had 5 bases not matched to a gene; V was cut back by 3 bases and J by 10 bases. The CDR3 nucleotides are TGTGCCACCAGCAGGCGACTAGCGGGAGAGGCGCAGTATTTT. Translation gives CATSRRLAGEAQYF. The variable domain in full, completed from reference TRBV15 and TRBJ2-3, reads DAMVIQNPRYQVTQFGKPVTLSCSQTLNHNVMYWYQQKSSQAPKLLFHYYDKDFNNEADTPDNFQSRRPNTSFCFLDIRSPGLGDTAMYLCATSRRLAGEAQYFGPGTRLTVL.

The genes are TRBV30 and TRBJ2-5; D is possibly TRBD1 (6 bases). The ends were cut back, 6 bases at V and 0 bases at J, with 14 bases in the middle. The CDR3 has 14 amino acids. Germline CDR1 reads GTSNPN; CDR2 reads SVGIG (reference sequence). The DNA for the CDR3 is TGTGCCTGTGGGGGTCGGGACAACCAAGAGACCCAGTACTTC. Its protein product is CACGGRDNQETQYF.

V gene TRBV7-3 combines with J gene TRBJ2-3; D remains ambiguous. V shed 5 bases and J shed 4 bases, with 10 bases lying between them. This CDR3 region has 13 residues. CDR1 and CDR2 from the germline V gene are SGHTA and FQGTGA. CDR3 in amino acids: CASSPKMADTQYF. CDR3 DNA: TGTGCCAGCAGCCCAAAAATGGCAGATACGCAGTATTTT.

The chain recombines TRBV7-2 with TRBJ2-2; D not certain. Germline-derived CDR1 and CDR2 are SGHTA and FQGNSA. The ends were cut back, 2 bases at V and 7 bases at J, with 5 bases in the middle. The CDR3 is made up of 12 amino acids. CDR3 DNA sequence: TGTGCCAGCAGCTTAAGGAGCGGGGAGCTGTTTTTT. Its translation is CASSLRSGELFF. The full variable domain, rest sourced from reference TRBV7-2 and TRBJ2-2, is GAGVSQSPSNKVTEKGKDVELRCDPISGHTALYWYRQSLGQGLEFLIYFQGNSAPDKSGLPSDRFSAERTGGSVSTLTIQRTQQEDSAVYLCASSLRSGELFFGEGSRLTVL.

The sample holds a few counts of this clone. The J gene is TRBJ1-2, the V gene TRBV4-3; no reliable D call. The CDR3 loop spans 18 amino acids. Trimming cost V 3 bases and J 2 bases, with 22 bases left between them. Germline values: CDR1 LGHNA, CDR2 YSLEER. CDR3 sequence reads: CASSQQALGVSDNYGYTF. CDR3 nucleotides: TGCGCCAGCAGCCAGCAAGCCCTGGGCGTGTCGGACAACTATGGCTACACCTTC.

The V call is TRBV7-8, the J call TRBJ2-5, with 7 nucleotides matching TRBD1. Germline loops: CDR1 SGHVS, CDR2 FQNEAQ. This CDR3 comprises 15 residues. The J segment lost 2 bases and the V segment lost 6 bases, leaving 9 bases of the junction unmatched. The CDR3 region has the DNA TGTGCCAGCAGGCATACAAGGGGGCGACAAGAGACCCAGTACTTC. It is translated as CASRHTRGRQETQYF.

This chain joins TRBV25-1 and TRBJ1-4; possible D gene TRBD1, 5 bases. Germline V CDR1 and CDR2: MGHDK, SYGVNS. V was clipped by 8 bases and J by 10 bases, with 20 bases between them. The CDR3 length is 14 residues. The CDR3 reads CASLDASQGGKLFF. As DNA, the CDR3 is TGTGCCAGCCTAGATGCTTCGCAGGGCGGAAAACTGTTTTTT.

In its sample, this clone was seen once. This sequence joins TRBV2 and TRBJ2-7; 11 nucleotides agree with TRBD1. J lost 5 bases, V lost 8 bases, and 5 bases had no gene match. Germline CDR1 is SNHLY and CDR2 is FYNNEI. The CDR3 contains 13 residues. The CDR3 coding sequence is TGTGCCAGCGCCGGACAGGGGGCCAACGAGCAGTACTTC. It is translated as CASAGQGANEQYF.

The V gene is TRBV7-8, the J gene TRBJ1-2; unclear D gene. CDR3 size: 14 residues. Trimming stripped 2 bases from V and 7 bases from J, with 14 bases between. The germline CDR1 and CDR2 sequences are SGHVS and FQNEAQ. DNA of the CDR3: TGTGCCAGCAGCTTATTTGGCACCACCTCTGGCTACACCTTC. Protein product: CASSLFGTTSGYTF.

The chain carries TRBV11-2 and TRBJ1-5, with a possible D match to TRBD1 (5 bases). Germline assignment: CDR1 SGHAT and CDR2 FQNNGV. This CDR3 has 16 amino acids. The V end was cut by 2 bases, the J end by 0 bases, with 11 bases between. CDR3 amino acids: CASSLSQGYSNQPQHF. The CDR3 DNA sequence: TGTGCCAGCAGCTTATCTCAGGGCTATAGCAATCAGCCCCAGCATTTT.